Following are 15 T cell receptor beta chains from one sample sequenced in a study of CD8 T cells in Susac syndrome. When the RNA was reverse transcribed, random hexamers were used with an input of about 0.5 to 1 ug. In TCRdb, the immunoSEQ multiplex PCR reads were re-called with MiXCR into one record per CDR3 protein. The sample lists some 110,000 distinct CDR3 sequences, 90% to 95% occurring once. The sequenced material came from CD4+ T cells from PBMCs. These receptor sequences come from a human donor with multiple sclerosis.

The CDR3 here is CASSSQAFYNSPLHF. The CDR3 region has the DNA TGTGCCAGCAGCTCCCAGGCGTTCTATAATTCACCCCTCCACTTT. J is TRBJ1-6 and V is TRBV7-2; no firm D call. Per germline, CDR1 SGHTA and CDR2 FQGNSA. The CDR3 has 15 amino acids. Deletions cut 4 bases from V and 3 bases from J, with 10 bases between.

The chain has TRBV9 and TRBJ2-5; no clear D gene. Germline loops: CDR1 SGDLS, CDR2 YYNGEE. The V and J ends lost 0 bases and 0 bases respectively, with 9 bases between them. This CDR3 contains 15 residues. CDR3 in DNA: TGTGCCAGCAGCGTAGCTAAGTGGTACCAAGAGACCCAGTACTTC. Protein sequence: CASSVAKWYQETQYF.

J is TRBJ2-1 and V is TRBV19; a weak D match, TRBD1 (5 bases). CDR1 LNHDA and CDR2 SQIVND come from the germline V gene (reference sequence). The CDR3 contains 13 residues. Trimming took 0 bases from V and 12 from J, leaving 12 bases between them. Here the CDR3 DNA reads TGTGCCAGTAGTATAGATCAGGACATACGGCAGTTCTTC. As protein: CASSIDQDIRQFF.

The chain combines TRBV24-1 with TRBJ1-2, with 8 bases aligning to TRBD1. Germline CDR1 KGHDR, CDR2 SFDVKD. This CDR3 is built from 17 residues. The V and J ends lost 3 bases and 6 bases, in that order; junction bases with no gene match: 14. The CDR3 protein is CATSDGLRDRRQDGYTF. The DNA of the CDR3 is TGTGCCACCAGTGATGGCCTCCGGGACAGGAGACAGGATGGCTACACCTTC.

The chain combines TRBV20-1 with TRBJ2-1; tentative D call: TRBD2 (6 bases). CDR3 length: 15 amino acids. V was pared by 5 bases and J by 8 bases, with 22 bases between. Germline V CDR1 and CDR2: DFQATT, SNEGSKA (reference sequence). The chain's CDR3 is CSAPFAGPAEDEQFF. CDR3 sequence (DNA): TGCAGTGCTCCCTTTGCGGGGCCGGCCGAGGATGAGCAGTTCTTC.

The J gene is TRBJ1-2, the V gene TRBV10-3; 12 nucleotides align to TRBD1. CDR1 is ENHRY and CDR2 is SYGVKD in the germline V gene. V dropped 0 bases and J dropped 8; count of bases not matched to a gene: 7. The CDR3 runs 16 residues. CDR3 nucleotides: TGTGCCATCAGTGAGTCGCAGGGACAGGGGGCGCAAGGCTACACCTTC. Its protein is CAISESQGQGAQGYTF.

The V gene is TRBV2, the J gene TRBJ2-6, with D possibly being TRBD1 or TRBD2 (5 bases each). Trimming shortened V by 6 bases and J by 2 bases, and 20 bases separated the two germline ends. CDR3 length: 18 amino acids. Germline V CDR1 and CDR2: SNHLY, FYNNEI. Here the CDR3 reads CASSPWAWGNPGANVLTF. DNA of the CDR3: TGTGCCAGCAGCCCTTGGGCTTGGGGGAATCCTGGGGCCAACGTCCTGACTTTC. The variable domain in full, with the rest retrieved from reference TRBV2 and TRBJ2-6, is EPEVTQTPSHQVTQMGQEVILRCVPISNHLYFYWYRQILGQKVEFLVSFYNNEISEKSEIFDDQFSVERPDGSNFTLKIRSTKLEDSAMYFCASSPWAWGNPGANVLTFGAGSRLTVL.

This rearrangement joins TRBV7-3 to TRBJ2-1; TRBD2 might be the D (7 bases). Trimming shortened V by 5 bases and J by 5 bases, and 22 bases separated the two germline ends. CDR3 length equals 17 residues. The V gene's germline CDR1 is SGHTA and CDR2 FQGTGA. The CDR3 is CASSGHPGGLTNNEQFF. CDR3 sequence (DNA): TGTGCCAGCAGCGGACACCCGGGGGGCCTCACAAACAATGAGCAGTTCTTC.

The chain uses TRBV20-1 and TRBJ1-2, with TRBD1 matching over 7 bases. The CDR3 covers 12 residues. Germline V gene lookup returns CDR1 DFQATT and CDR2 SNEGSKA (reference sequence). V lost 3 bases, J lost 8 bases, and 6 bases stayed unmatched. CDR3 coding DNA: TGCAGTGCTAGTGACAGGGTACGCGGCTACACCTTC. This gives the protein CSASDRVRGYTF.

The rearrangement joins TRBV18 to TRBJ2-3, with D maybe TRBD2 (6 bases). Trimming took off 3 bases at V and 6 bases at J, with 13 bases between the two ends. Germline V gene lookup returns CDR1 KGHSH and CDR2 LQKENI. The CDR3 length is 14 residues. CDR3 residues: CASSPRDSVDTQYF. CDR3 DNA: TGTGCCAGCTCACCCCGGGACTCCGTGGATACGCAGTATTTT.

This chain connects TRBV9 to TRBJ2-7, with D unresolved. V dropped 6 bases and J dropped 4 bases, with 20 bases sitting between them. The CDR3 extends over 15 amino acids. CDR1 and CDR2 (germline): SGDLS, YYNGEE. The CDR3 sequence is CASISLDSEEYEQYF. The CDR3 nucleotides are TGTGCCAGCATTTCTTTAGATTCCGAGGAATACGAGCAGTACTTC. Looking up the rest from reference TRBV9 and TRBJ2-7 gives the full variable domain: DSGVTQTPKHLITATGQRVTLRCSPRSGDLSVYWYQQSLDQGLQFLIQYYNGEERAKGNILERFSAQQFPDLHSELNLSSLELGDSALYFCASISLDSEEYEQYFGPGTRLTVT.

This chain uses TRBV6-6 with TRBJ2-7, with 10 bases that match TRBD1. CDR1 and CDR2 (germline): MNHNY, SVGAGI (reference sequence). The ends lost 9 bases at V and 5 bases at J; junction bases unmatched: 7. The CDR3 contains 13 residues. Here the CDR3 reads CASKTGGGDEQYF. The CDR3 nucleotides read TGTGCCAGTAAGACAGGGGGCGGGGACGAGCAGTACTTC.

This chain links TRBV15 with TRBJ1-4; a weak D match, TRBD1 (6 bases). Trimming took off 5 bases at V and 10 bases at J, with 23 bases between the two ends. This CDR3 contains 16 residues. Germline V CDR1 and CDR2: LNHNV, YYDKDF (reference sequence). CDR3 protein: CATSQEGGGLYGKLFF. The CDR3 DNA is TGTGCCACCAGCCAAGAAGGTGGGGGCCTATATGGAAAACTGTTTTTT.

V and J are TRBV9 and TRBJ1-5; D might be TRBD1 (5 bases). The CDR3 has 14 residues. Between the trimmed V and J ends, which lost 2 bases and 5 bases, there was a span of 11 bases. CDR1 is SGDLS, CDR2 YYNGEE, per germline. CDR3 protein: CASSVEGTDQPQHF. In DNA, the CDR3 is TGTGCCAGCAGCGTCGAAGGGACGGATCAGCCCCAGCATTTT.

The chain is built from TRBV7-6 and TRBJ2-2; 7 bases align to TRBD2. The CDR3 has 13 amino acids. V was clipped by 6 bases and J by 5 bases; unmatched bases: 3. Germline CDR1 and CDR2: SGHVS and FNYEAQ. CDR3 amino acids: CASRSAGTGELFF. The CDR3 coding sequence is TGTGCCAGCAGATCAGCGGGAACCGGGGAGCTGTTTTTT.